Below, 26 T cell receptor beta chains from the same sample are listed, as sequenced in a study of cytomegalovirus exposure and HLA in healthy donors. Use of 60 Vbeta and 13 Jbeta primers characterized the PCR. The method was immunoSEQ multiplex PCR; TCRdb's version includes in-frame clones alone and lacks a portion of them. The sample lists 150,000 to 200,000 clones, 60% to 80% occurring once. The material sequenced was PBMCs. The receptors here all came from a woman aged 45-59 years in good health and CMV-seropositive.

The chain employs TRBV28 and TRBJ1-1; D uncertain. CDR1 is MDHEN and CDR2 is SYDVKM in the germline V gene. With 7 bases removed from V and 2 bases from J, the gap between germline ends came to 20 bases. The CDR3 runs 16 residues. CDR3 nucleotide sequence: TGTGCCAGCATCATTAGGGAGGGCGGCAGTAACACTGAAGCTTTCTTT. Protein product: CASIIREGGSNTEAFF. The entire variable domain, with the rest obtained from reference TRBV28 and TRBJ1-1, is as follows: DVKVTQSSRYLVKRTGEKVFLECVQDMDHENMFWYRQDPGLGLRLIYFSYDVKMKEKGDIPEGYSVSREKKERFSLILESASTNQTSMYLCASIIREGGSNTEAFFGQGTRLTVV.

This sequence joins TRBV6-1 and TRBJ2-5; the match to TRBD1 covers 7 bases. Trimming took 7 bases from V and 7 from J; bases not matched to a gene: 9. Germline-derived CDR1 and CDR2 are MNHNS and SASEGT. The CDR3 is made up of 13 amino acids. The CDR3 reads CASIGQDRGTQYF. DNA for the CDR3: TGTGCCAGCATTGGACAGGACCGGGGGACCCAGTACTTC.

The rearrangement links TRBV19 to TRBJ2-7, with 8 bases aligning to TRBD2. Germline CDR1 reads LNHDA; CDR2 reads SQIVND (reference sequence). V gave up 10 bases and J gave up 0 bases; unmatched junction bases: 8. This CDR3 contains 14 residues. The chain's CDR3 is CATSVAGTSYEQYF. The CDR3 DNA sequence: TGTGCCACCTCAGTAGCGGGGACCTCCTACGAGCAGTACTTC.

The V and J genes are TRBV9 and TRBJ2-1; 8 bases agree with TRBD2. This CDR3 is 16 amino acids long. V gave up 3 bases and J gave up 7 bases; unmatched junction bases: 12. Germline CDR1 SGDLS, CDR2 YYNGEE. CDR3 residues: CASSAYTSGVRNEQFF. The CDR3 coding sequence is TGTGCCAGCAGCGCCTATACTAGCGGAGTCAGGAATGAGCAGTTCTTC.

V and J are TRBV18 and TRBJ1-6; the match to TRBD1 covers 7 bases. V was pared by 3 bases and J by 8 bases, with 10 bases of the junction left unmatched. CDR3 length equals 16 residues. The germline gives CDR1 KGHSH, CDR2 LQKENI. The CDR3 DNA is TGTGCCAGCTCACCCCGGGAGGGGGCGCACGATTCACCCCTCCACTTT. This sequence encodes CASSPREGAHDSPLHF.

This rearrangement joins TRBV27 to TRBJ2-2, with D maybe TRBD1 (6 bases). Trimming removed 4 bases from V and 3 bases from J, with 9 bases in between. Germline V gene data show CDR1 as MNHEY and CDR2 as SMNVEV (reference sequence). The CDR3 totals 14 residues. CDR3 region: CASSSGQYTGELFF. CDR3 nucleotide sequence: TGTGCCAGCAGTTCTGGACAGTACACCGGGGAGCTGTTTTTT.

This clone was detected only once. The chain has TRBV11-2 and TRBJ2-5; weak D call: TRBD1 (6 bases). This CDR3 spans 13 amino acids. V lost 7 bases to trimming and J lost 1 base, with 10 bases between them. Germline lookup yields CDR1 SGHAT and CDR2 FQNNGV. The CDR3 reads CASTKGGQETQYF. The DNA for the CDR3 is TGTGCCAGCACCAAAGGGGGCCAAGAGACCCAGTACTTC. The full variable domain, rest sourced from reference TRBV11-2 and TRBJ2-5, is EAGVAQSPRYKIIEKRQSVAFWCNPISGHATLYWYQQILGQGPKLLIQFQNNGVVDDSQLPKDRFSAERLKGVDSTLKIQPAKLEDSAVYLCASTKGGQETQYFGPGTRLLVL.

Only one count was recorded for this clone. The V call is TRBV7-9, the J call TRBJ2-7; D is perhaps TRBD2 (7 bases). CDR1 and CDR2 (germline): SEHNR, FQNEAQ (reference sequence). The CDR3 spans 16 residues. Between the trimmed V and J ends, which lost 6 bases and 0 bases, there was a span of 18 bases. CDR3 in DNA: TGTGCCAGCAGTTCTCTTAGGGGGGGGCCCTCCTACGAGCAGTACTTC. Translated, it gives CASSSLRGGPSYEQYF.

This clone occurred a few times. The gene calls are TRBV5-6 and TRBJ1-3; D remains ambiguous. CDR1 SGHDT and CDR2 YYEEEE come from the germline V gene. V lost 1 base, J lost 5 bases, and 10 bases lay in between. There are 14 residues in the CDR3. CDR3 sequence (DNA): TGTGCCAGCAGCTTGCGTAGAGGGAGAAACACCATATATTTT. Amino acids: CASSLRRGRNTIYF.

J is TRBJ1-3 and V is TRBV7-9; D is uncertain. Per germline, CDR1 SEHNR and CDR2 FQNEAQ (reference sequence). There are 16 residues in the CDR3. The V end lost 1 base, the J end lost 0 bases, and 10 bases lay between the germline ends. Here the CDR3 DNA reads TGTGCCAGCAGCTTAGTCTTGACTCCCTCTGGAAACACCATATATTTT. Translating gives CASSLVLTPSGNTIYF.

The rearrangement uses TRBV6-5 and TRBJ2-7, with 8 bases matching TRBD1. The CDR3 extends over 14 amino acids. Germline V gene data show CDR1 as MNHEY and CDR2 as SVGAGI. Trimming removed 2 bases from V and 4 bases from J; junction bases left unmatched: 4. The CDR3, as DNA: TGTGCCAGCAGTTACCGGGACAGGACTTACGAGCAGTACTTC. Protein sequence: CASSYRDRTYEQYF.

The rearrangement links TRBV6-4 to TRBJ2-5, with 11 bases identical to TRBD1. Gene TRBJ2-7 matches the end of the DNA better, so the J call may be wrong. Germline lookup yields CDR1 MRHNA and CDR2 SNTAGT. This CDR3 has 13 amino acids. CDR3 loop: CASSRDRGAEQYF. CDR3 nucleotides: TGTGCCAGCTCCCGGGACAGGGGGGCCGAGCAGTACTTC.

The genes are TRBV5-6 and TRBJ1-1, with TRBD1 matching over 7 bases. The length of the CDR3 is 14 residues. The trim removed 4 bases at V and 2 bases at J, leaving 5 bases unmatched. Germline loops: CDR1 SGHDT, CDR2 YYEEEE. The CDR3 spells CASSIGTVNTEAFF. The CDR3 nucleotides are TGTGCCAGCAGCATCGGGACAGTCAACACTGAAGCTTTCTTT.

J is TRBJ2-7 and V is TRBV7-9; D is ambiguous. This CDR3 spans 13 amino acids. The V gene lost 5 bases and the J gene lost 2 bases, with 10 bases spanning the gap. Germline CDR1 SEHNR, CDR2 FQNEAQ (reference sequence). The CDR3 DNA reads TGTGCCAGCAGCCGGGTTGGTCCCTACGAGCAGTACTTC. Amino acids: CASSRVGPYEQYF.

CDR3 region: CASSLGEGTDTQYF. In nucleotides, the CDR3 is TGCGCCAGCAGCTTGGGAGAGGGTACAGATACGCAGTATTTT. The genes are TRBV5-1 and TRBJ2-3; possibly TRBD2 for D (5 bases). The CDR3 is 14 residues long. Trimming cost V 0 bases and J 3 bases, with 8 bases left between them. Germline assignment: CDR1 SGHRS and CDR2 YFSETQ.

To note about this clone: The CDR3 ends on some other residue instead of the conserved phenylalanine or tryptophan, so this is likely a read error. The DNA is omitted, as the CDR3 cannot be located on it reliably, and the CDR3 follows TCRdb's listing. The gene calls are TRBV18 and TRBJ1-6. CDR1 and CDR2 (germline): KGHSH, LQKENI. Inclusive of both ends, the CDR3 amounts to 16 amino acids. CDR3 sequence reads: CASSPNPGIGLTYFSM.

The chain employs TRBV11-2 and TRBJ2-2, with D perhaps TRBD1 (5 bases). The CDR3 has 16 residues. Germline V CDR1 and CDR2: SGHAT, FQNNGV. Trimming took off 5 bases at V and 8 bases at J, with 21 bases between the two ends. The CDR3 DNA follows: TGTGCCAGCAGCATACCGGTGGGCAGGGCGACGGGGGAGCTGTTTTTT. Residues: CASSIPVGRATGELFF.

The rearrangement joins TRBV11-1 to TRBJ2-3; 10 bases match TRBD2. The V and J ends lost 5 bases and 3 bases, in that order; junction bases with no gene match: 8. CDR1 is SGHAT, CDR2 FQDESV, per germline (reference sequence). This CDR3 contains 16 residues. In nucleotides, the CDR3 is TGTGCCAGCAGCCTTCAGCGGGGGGGCTTAACAGATACGCAGTATTTT. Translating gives CASSLQRGGLTDTQYF.

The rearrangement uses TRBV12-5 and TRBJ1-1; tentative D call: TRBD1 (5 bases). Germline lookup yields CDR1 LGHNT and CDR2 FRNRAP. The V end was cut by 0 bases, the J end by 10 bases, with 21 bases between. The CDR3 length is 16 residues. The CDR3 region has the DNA TGTGCTAGTGGTTTGGTACCCGCCCACTTGGACATTGGAGCTTTCTTT. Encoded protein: CASGLVPAHLDIGAFF. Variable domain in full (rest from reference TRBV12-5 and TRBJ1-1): DARVTQTPRHKVTEMGQEVTMRCQPILGHNTVFWYRQTMMQGLELLAYFRNRAPLDDSGMPKDRFSAEMPDATLATLKIQPSEPRDSAVYFCASGLVPAHLDIGAFFGQGTRLTVV.

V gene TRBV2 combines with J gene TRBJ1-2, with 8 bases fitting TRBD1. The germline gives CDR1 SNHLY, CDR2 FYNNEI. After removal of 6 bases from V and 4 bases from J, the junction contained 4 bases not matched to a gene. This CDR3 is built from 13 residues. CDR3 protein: CASSPTGGYGYTF. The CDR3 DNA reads TGTGCCAGCAGCCCTACAGGGGGCTATGGCTACACCTTC.

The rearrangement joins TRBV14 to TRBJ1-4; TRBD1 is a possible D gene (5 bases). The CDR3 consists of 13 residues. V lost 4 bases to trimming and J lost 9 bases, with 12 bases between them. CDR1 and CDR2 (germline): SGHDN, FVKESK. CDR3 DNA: TGTGCCAGCAGCCGACTCGGGACTCAAAAACTGTTTTTT. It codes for CASSRLGTQKLFF.

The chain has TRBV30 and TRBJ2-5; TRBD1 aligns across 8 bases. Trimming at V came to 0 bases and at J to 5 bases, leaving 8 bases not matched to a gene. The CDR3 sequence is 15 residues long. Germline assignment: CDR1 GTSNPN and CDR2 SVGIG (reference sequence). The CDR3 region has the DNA TGTGCCTGGAGTGTACCCCAGGGGGCGCCCGAGACCCAGTACTTC. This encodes CAWSVPQGAPETQYF.

The CDR3 protein is CASSISGTGHEKLFF. CDR3 nucleotides: TGTGCCAGTAGTATCTCCGGGACAGGACATGAAAAACTGTTTTTT. The chain combines TRBV19 with TRBJ1-4, with TRBD1 matching over 8 bases. This CDR3 is built from 15 residues. V trimming: 3 bases; J trimming: 6 bases; junction bases outside the gene matches: 6. Looked up from germline, CDR1 is LNHDA and CDR2 is SQIVND (reference sequence).

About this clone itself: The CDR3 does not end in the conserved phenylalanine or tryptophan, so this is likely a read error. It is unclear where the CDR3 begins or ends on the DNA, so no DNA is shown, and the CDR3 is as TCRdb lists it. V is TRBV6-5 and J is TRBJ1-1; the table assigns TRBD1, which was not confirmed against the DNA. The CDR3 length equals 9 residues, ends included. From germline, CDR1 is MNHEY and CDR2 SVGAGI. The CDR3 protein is CASKVLGTG.

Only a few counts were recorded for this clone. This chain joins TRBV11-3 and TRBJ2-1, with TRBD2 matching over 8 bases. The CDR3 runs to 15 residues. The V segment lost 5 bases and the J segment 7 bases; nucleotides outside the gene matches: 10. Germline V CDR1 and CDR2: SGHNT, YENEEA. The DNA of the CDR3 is TGTGCCAGCAGCCCCGGGAGGGGGGGCCGAAATGAGCAGTTCTTC. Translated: CASSPGRGGRNEQFF.

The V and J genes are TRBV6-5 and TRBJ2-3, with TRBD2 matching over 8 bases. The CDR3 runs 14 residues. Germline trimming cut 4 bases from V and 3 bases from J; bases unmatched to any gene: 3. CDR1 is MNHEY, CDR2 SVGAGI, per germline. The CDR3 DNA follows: TGTGCCAGCAGTTCCGGGGGGGTAACAGATACGCAGTATTTT. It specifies CASSSGGVTDTQYF.